The T cell receptor beta chain described here comes from a study of blood T cells in healthy people across ages. Study-level background: About one barcoded beta molecule was captured per two T cells (by template switching). Findings and limits, study-wide: Unsorted PBMCs blocked a conclusive comparison of naive and antigen-experienced cells.

Using a J-beta primer mix together with a sample-barcoded 5' primer, a second PCR was run for about 6 to 12 cycles. Each CDR3 protein gets one entry after TCRdb re-called the 5' RACE reads with MiXCR. The sample lists 650,000 to 900,000 distinct CDR3 sequences, 60% to 80% occurring once. Germline-derived CDR1 and CDR2 are SNHLY and FYNNEI. Between the trimmed V and J ends, which lost 2 bases and 6 bases, there was a span of 18 bases. The CDR3 is made up of 16 amino acids. This clonotype was observed once. Its antigen is undetermined. The V call is TRBV2, the J call TRBJ2-3, with D possibly TRBD1 on 5 matching bases. Sequenced material: blood. This receptor was obtained from a man aged 25 to 40 in good health. The DNA for the CDR3 is TGTGCCAGCAGTGAAAGGTCGGGCAGGGCAGGGGATACGCAGTATTTT. It encodes CASSERSGRAGDTQYF.